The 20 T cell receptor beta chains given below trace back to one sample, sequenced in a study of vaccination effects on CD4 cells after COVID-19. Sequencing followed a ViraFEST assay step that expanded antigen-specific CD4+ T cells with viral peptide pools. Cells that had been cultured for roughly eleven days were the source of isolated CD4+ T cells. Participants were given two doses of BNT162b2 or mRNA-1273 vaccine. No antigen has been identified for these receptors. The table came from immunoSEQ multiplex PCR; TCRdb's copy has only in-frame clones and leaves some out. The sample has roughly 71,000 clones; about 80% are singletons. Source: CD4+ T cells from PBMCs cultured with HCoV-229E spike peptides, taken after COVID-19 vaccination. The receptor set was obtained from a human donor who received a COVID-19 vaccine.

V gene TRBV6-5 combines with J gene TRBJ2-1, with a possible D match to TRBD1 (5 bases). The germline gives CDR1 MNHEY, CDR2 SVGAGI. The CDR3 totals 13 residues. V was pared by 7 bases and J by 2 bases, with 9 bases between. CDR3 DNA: TGTGCCAGCACCAGGGTCCCCTACAATGAGCAGTTCTTC. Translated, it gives CASTRVPYNEQFF.

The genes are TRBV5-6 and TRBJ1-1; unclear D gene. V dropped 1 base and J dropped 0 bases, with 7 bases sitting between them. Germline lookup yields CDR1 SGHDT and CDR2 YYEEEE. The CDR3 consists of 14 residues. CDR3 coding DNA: TGTGCCAGCAGCTTGACGACGGTGAACACTGAAGCTTTCTTT. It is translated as CASSLTTVNTEAFF.

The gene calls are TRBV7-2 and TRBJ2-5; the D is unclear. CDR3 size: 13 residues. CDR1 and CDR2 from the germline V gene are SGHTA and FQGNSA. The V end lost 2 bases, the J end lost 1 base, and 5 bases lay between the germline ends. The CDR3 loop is CASSLMVQETQYF. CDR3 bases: TGTGCCAGCAGCTTAATGGTCCAAGAGACCCAGTACTTC.

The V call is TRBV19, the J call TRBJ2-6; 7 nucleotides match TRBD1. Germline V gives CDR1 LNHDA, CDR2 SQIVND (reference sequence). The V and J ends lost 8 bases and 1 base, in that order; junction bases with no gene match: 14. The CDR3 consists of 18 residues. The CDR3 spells CASLEVVRGRSGANVLTF. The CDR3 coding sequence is TGTGCCAGTTTAGAAGTGGTAAGGGGGCGGTCTGGGGCCAACGTCCTGACTTTC.

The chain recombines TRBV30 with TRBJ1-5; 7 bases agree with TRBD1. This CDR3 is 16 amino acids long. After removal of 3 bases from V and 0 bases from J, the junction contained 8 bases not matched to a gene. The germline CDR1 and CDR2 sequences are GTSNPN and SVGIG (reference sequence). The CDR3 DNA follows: TGTGCCTGGAGCGACAGGGCGGACTATAGCAATCAGCCCCAGCATTTT. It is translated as CAWSDRADYSNQPQHF.

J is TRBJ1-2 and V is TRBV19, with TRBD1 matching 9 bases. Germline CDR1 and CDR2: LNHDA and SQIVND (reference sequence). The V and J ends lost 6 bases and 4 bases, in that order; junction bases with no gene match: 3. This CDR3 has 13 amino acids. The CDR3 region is CASRQGAVYGYTF. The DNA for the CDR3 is TGTGCCAGTAGACAGGGGGCGGTCTATGGCTACACCTTC.

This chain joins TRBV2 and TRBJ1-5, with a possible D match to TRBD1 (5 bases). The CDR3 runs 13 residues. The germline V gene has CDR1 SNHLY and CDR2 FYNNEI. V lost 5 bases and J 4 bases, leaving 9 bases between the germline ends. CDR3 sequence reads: CASSPDRNQPQHF. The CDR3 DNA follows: TGTGCCAGCAGTCCCGACAGAAATCAGCCCCAGCATTTT.

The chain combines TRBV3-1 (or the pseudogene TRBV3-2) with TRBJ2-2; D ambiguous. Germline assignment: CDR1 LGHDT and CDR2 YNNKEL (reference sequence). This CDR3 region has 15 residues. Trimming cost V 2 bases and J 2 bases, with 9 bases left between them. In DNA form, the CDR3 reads TGTGCCAGCAGCCAAAGGAACTATAACACCGGGGAGCTGTTTTTT. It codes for CASSQRNYNTGELFF.

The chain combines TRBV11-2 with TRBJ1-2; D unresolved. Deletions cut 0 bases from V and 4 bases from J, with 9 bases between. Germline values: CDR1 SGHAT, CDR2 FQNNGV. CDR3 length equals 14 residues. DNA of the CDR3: TGTGCCAGCAGCTTAGAGAGCAGGTTCTATGGCTACACCTTC. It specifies CASSLESRFYGYTF.

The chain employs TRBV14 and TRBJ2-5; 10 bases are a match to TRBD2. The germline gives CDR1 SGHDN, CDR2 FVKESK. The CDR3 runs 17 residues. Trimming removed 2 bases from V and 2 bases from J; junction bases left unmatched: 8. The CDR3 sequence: CASSQIFSGGIQETQYF. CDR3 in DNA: TGTGCCAGCAGCCAAATCTTTAGCGGGGGGATACAAGAGACCCAGTACTTC.

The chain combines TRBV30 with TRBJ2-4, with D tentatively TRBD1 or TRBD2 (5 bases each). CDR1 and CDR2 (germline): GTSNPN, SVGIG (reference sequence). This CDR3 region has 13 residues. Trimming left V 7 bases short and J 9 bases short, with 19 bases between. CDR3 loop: CASQTGRPAIQYF. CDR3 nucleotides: TGTGCCTCCCAAACGGGACGCCCCGCCATTCAGTACTTC. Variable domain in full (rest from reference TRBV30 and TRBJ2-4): SQTIHQWPATLVQPVGSPLSLECTVEGTSNPNLYWYRQAAGRGLQLLFYSVGIGQISSEVPQNLSASRPQDRQFILSSKKLLLSDSGFYLCASQTGRPAIQYFGAGTRLSVL.

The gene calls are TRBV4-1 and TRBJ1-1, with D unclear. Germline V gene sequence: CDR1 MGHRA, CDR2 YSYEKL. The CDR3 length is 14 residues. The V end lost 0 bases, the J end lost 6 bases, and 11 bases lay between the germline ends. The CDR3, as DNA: TGCGCCAGCAGCCAAGAGGGAGGGAAAGCTGAAGCTTTCTTT. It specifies CASSQEGGKAEAFF.

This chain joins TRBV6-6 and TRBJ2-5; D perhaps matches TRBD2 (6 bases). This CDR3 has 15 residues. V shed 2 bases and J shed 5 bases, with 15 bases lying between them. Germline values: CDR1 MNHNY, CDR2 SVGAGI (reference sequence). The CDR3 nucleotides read TGTGCCAGCAGTTACGGTATGGGGGGTCGGGAGACCCAGTACTTC. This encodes CASSYGMGGRETQYF.

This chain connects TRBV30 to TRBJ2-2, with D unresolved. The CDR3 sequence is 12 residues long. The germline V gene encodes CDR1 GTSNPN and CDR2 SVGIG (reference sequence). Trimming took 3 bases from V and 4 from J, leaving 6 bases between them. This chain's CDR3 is CAWRRSTGELFF. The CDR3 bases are TGTGCCTGGAGACGGTCCACCGGGGAGCTGTTTTTT. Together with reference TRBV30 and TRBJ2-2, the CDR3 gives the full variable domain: SQTIHQWPATLVQPVGSPLSLECTVEGTSNPNLYWYRQAAGRGLQLLFYSVGIGQISSEVPQNLSASRPQDRQFILSSKKLLLSDSGFYLCAWRRSTGELFFGEGSRLTVL.

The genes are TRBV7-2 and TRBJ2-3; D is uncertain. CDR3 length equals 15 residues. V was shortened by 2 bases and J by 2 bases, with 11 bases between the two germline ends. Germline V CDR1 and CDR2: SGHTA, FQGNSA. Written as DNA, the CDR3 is TGTGCCAGCAGCTTATCGTCGGACCACACAGATACGCAGTATTTT. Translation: CASSLSSDHTDTQYF.

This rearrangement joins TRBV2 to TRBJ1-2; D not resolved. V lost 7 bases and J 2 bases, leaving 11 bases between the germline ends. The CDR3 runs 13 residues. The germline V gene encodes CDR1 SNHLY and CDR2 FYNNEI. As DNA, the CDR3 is TGTGCCAGCAAAGGAACAACCAACTATGGCTACACCTTC. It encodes CASKGTTNYGYTF.

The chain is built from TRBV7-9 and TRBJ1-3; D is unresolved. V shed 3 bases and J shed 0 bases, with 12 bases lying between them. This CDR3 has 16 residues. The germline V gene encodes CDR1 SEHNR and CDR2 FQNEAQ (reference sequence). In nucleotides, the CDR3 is TGTGCCAGCAGCTTGGGGAGTGTCAGCTCTGGAAACACCATATATTTT. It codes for CASSLGSVSSGNTIYF.

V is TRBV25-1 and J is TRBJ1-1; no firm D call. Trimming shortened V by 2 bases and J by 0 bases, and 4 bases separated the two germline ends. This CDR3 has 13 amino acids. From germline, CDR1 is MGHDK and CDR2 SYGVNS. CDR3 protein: CASSEQLNTEAFF. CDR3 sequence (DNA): TGTGCCAGCAGTGAACAATTGAACACTGAAGCTTTCTTT.

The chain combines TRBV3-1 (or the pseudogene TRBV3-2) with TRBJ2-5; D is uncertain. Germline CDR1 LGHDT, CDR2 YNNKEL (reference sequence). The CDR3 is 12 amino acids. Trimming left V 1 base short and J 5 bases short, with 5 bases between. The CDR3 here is CASSQVPETQYF. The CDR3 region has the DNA TGTGCCAGCAGCCAAGTGCCCGAGACCCAGTACTTC.

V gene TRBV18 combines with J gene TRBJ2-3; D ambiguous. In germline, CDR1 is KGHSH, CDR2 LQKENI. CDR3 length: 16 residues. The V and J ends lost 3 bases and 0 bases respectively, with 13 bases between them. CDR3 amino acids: CASSPRTETSTDTQYF. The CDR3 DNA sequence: TGTGCCAGCTCACCCCGGACGGAGACTAGCACAGATACGCAGTATTTT.